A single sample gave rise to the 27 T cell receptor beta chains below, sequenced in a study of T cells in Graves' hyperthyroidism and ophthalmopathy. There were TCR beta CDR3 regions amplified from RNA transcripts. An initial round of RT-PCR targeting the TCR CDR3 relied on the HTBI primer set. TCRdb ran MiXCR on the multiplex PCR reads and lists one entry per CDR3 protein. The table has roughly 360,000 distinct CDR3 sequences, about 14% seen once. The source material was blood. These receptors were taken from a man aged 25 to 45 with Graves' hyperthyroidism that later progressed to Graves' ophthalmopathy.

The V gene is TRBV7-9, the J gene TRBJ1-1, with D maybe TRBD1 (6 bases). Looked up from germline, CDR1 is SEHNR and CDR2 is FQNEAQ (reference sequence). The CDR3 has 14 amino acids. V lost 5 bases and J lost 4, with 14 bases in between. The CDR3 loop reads CASSKQGVSTEAFF. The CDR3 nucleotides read TGTGCCAGCAGCAAACAGGGTGTTAGCACTGAAGCTTTCTTT.

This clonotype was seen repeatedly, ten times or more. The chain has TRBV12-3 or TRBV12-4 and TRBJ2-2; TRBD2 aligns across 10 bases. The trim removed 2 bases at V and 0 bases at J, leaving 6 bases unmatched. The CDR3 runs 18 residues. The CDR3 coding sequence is TGTGCCAGCAGTTTAACCAGCGGGGGGGAAGCGAACACCGGGGAGCTGTTTTTT. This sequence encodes CASSLTSGGEANTGELFF.

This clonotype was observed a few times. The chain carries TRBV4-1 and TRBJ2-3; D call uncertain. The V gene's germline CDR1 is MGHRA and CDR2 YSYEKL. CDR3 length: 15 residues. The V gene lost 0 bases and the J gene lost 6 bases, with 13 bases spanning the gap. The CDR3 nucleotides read TGCGCCAGCAGCCAAGATGGAGTAGTCCGTGATACGCAGTATTTT. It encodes CASSQDGVVRDTQYF.

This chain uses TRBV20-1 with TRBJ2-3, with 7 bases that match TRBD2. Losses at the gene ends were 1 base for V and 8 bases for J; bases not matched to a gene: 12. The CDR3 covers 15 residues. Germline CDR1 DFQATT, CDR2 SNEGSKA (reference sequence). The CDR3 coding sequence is TGCAGTGCTAGAGCTCTAGCGGAGTCCCCGGGTACGCAGTATTTT. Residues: CSARALAESPGTQYF.

This CDR3 reads CASSLYPRGALGEQYF. Written as DNA, the CDR3 is TGTGCCAGCAGCTTGTATCCTCGAGGGGCGCTGGGGGAGCAGTACTTC. The rearrangement links TRBV5-4 to TRBJ2-7; the D gene could be TRBD1 or TRBD2 (5 bases each). Looked up from germline, CDR1 is SGHNT and CDR2 is YYREEE (reference sequence). The germline V and J ends were trimmed by 1 base and 7 bases, with 21 bases remaining between them. This CDR3 has 16 residues.

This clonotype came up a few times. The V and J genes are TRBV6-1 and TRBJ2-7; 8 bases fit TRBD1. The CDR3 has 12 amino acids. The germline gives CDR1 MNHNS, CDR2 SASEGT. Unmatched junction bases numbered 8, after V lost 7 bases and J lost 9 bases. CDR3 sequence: CASTRDRLRQYF. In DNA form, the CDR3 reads TGTGCCAGCACCCGGGACAGGTTAAGGCAGTACTTC.

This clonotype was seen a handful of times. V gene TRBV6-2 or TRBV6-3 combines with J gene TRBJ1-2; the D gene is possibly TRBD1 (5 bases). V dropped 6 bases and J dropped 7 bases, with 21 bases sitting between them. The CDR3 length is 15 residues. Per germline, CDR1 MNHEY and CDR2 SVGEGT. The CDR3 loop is CASSKGPNLNLGYTF. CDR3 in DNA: TGTGCCAGCAGCAAGGGACCAAACTTAAACCTTGGCTACACCTTC.

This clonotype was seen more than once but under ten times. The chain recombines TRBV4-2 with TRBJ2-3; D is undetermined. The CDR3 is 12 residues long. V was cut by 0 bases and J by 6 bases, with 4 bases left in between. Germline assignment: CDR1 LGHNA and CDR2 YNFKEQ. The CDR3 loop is CASSQEMDTQYF. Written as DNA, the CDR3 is TGTGCCAGCAGCCAAGAAATGGATACGCAGTATTTT.

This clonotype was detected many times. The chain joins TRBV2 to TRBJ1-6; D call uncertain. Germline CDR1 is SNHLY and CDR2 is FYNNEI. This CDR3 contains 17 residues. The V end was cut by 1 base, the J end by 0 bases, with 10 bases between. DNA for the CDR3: TGTGCCAGCAGTGAAGATTTCCGCTACTCCTATAATTCACCCCTCCACTTT. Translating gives CASSEDFRYSYNSPLHF.

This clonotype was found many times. The CDR3 DNA follows: TGTGCTAGTGGTTTGAGCCAGGGGGCCTCCTACGAGCAGTACTTC. It is translated as CASGLSQGASYEQYF. The chain carries TRBV12-5 and TRBJ2-7; 8 bases fit TRBD1. CDR1 and CDR2 from the germline V gene are LGHNT and FRNRAP. This CDR3 spans 15 amino acids. With 2 bases clipped from V and 0 bases from J, the junction kept 3 bases outside the gene matches.

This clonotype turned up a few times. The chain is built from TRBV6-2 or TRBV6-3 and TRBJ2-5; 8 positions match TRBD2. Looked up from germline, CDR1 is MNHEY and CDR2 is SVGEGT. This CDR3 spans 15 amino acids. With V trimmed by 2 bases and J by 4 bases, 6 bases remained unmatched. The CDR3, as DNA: TGTGCCAGCAGTTACCCCGGGACTAGTGGAGAGACCCAGTACTTC. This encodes CASSYPGTSGETQYF.

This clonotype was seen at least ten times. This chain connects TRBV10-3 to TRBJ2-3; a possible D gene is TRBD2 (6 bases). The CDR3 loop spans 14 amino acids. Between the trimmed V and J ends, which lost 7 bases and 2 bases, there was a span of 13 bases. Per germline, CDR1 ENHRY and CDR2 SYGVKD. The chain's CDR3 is CAITRREDTDTQYF. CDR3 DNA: TGTGCCATCACTAGAAGGGAGGACACAGATACGCAGTATTTT.

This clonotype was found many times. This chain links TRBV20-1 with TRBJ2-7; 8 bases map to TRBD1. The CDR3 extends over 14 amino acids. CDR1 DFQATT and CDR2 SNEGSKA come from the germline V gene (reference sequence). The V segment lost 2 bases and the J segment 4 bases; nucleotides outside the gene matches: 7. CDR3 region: CSARHGQGGYEQYF. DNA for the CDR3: TGCAGTGCTAGACACGGACAGGGAGGATACGAGCAGTACTTC.

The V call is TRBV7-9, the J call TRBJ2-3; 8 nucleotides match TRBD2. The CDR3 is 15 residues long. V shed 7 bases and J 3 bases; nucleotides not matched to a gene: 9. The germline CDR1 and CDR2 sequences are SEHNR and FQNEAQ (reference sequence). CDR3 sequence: CASKGAGGLTDTQYF. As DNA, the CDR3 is TGTGCCAGCAAAGGGGCGGGGGGTCTTACAGATACGCAGTATTTT.

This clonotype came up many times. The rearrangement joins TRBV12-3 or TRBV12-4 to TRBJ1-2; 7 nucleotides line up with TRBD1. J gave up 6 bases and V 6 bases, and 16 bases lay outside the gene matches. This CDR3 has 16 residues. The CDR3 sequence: CASSRGKDRERDGYTF. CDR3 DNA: TGTGCCAGCAGCCGTGGAAAAGACAGGGAGCGGGATGGCTACACCTTC.

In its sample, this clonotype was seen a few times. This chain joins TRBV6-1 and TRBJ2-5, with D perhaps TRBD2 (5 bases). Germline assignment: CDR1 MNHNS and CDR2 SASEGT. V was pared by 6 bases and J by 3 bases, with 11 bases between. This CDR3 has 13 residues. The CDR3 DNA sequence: TGTGCCAGCAGCCGTGGACTTAAAGAGACCCAGTACTTC. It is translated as CASSRGLKETQYF.

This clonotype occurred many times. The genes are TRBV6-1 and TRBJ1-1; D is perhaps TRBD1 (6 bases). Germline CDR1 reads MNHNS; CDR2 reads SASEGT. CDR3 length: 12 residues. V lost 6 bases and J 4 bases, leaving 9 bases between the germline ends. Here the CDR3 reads CASRQGSTEAFF. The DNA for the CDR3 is TGTGCCAGCAGACAGGGTTCCACTGAAGCTTTCTTT.

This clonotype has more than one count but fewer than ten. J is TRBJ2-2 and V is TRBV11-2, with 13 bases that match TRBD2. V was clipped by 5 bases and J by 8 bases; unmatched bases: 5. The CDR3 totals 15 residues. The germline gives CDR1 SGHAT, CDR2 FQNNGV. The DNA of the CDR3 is TGTGCCAGCAGCCCCGGACTAGCGGGGGTAGGGGAGCTGTTTTTT. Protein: CASSPGLAGVGELFF.

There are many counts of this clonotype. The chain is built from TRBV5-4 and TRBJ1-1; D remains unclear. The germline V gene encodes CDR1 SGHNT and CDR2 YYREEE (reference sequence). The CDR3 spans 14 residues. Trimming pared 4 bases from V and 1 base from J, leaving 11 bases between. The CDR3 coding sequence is TGTGCCAGCAGCCCGGAGTGGGGGAACACTGAAGCTTTCTTT. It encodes CASSPEWGNTEAFF.

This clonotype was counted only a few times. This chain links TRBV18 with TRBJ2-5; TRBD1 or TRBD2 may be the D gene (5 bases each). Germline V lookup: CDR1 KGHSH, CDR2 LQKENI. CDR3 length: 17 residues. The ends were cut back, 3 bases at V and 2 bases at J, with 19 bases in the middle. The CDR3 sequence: CASSPPLKGPMQETQYF. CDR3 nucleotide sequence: TGTGCCAGCTCACCCCCGCTCAAGGGACCGATGCAAGAGACCCAGTACTTC.

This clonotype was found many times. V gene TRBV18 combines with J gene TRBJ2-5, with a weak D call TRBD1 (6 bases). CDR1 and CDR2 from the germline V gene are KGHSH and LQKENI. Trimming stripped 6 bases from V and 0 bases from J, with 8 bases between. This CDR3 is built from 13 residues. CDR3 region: CASSTGNQETQYF. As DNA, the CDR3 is TGTGCCAGCTCCACAGGGAACCAAGAGACCCAGTACTTC.

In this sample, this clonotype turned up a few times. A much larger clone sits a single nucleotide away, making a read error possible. DNA of the CDR3: TGTGCCATCAGGGGGGACAGGTTGAACACTGAAACTTTCTTT. Translation: CAIRGDRLNTETFF. The rearrangement uses TRBV10-3 and TRBJ1-1, with 8 positions matching TRBD1. This CDR3 has 14 residues. Germline loops: CDR1 ENHRY, CDR2 SYGVKD.

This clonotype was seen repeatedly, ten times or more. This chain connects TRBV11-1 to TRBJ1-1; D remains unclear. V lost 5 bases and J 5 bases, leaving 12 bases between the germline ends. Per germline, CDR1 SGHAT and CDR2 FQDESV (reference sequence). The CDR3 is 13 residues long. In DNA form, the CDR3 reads TGTGCCAGCAGCCACGACTTGACTACTGAAGCTTTCTTT. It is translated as CASSHDLTTEAFF.

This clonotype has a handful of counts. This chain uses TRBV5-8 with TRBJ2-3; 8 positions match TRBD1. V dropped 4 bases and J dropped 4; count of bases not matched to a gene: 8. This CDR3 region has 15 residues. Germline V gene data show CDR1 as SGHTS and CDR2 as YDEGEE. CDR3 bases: TGTGCCAGCAGCAACCGGGACAGGTGGTCAGATACGCAGTATTTT. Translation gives CASSNRDRWSDTQYF.

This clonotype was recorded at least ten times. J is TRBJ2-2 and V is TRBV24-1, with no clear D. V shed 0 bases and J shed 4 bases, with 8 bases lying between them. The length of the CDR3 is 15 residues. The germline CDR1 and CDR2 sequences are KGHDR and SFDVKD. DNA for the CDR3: TGTGCCACCAGTGATTTGCGTCGAGGCACCGGGGAGCTGTTTTTT. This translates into CATSDLRRGTGELFF.

CDR3 DNA: TGTGCCAGCTCACTCGACAGTTCAGATACGCAGTATTTT. Translation gives CASSLDSSDTQYF. The rearrangement links TRBV18 to TRBJ2-3, with a weak D call TRBD1 (5 bases). The germline V and J ends were trimmed by 4 bases and 4 bases, with 9 bases remaining between them. This CDR3 comprises 13 residues. Looked up from germline, CDR1 is KGHSH and CDR2 is LQKENI.

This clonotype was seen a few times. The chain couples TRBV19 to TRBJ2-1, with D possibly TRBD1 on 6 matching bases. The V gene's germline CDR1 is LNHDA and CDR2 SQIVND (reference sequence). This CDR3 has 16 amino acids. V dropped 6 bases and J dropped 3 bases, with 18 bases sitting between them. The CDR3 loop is CASRLSGHNFYNEQFF. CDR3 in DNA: TGTGCCAGTAGGTTATCGGGACACAATTTCTACAATGAGCAGTTCTTC.